Sequencing of this TCR beta chain was carried out in a study of identical twins. Study-level findings and limits: Out-of-frame alpha sequences shared by twins were enriched for low generation probability. Fewer insertions characterized abundant cord blood beta clonotypes, whereas memory repertoires showed none.

Using its own MiXCR run on the 5' RACE reads, TCRdb lists one record per CDR3 protein. The sample has a few hundred thousand distinct CDR3 sequences, around 9.6% seen once. For this clonotype: Its cognate antigen is unknown.

Germline loops: CDR1 MNHEY, CDR2 SMNVEV (reference sequence). Trimming at V came to 4 bases and at J to 8 bases, leaving 3 bases not matched to a gene. This CDR3 comprises 13 residues. The same data also contributed to another study, on yellow fever vaccine responses in identical twins.

The material sequenced was PBMCs. The clonotype was recovered from a woman aged 18-30 years in good health. The chain is built from TRBV27 and TRBJ2-2, with 8 bases identical to TRBD1. The CDR3 coding sequence is TGTGCCAGCAGTTCCCGGGACAGGGGGGAGCTGTTTTTT. Translating it yields CASSSRDRGELFF.